The next 22 T cell receptor beta chains were all read from a single sample in a study of metastatic and nonmetastatic thyroid tumors. TCRdb used MiXCR to call clones anew from the PCR reads. The table includes 40,000 or so clones, about a sixth detected once. Ahead of thyroid surgery, no patient had received treatment of any kind. Sequencing was carried out using tumor tissue. The source is a female donor with papillary thyroid cancer or a benign thyroid nodule (not recorded which). Some clones in this sample may be carry-over from other donors' samples.

The table lists this clone with many counts. V usage is TRBV19 and J usage is TRBJ1-1; 7 positions match TRBD1. The V gene end was trimmed by 7 bases and the J gene end by 2 bases; junction bases not matched to a gene: 10. The CDR3 is made up of 15 amino acids. CDR1 is LNHDA and CDR2 is SQIVND in the germline V gene (reference sequence). CDR3 sequence: CASKSTGEGNTEAFF. As DNA, the CDR3 is TGTGCCAGTAAGTCAACAGGGGAAGGAAACACTGAAGCTTTCTTT.

In this sample, this clone turned up a few times. The chain employs TRBV2 and TRBJ1-5; D ambiguous. The length of the CDR3 is 13 residues. The V and J ends lost 4 bases and 0 bases respectively, with 4 bases between them. The germline V gene encodes CDR1 SNHLY and CDR2 FYNNEI. CDR3 DNA sequence: TGTGCCAGCAGTGGGGATAGCAATCAGCCCCAGCATTTT. Protein product: CASSGDSNQPQHF. The complete variable domain, with remaining parts taken from reference TRBV2 and TRBJ1-5, reads EPEVTQTPSHQVTQMGQEVILRCVPISNHLYFYWYRQILGQKVEFLVSFYNNEISEKSEIFDDQFSVERPDGSNFTLKIRSTKLEDSAMYFCASSGDSNQPQHFGDGTRLSIL.

Notes on this clone: This clone may be a read error of a much larger clone one base away. This chain links TRBV20-1 with TRBJ2-2; 7 bases are a match to TRBD2. The CDR3 contains 17 residues. V was clipped by 3 bases and J by 5 bases; unmatched bases: 15. Germline V CDR1 and CDR2: DFQATT, SNEGSKA (reference sequence). DNA of the CDR3: TGCAGTGCTAGGAGGGTAGTGGGAGGGCCTGGAACCGGGGAGCTGTTTTTT. Residues: CSARRVVGGPGTGELFF.

This sequence joins TRBV24-1 and TRBJ2-3; a possible D gene is TRBD2 (6 bases). This CDR3 spans 15 amino acids. The V gene's germline CDR1 is KGHDR and CDR2 SFDVKD. V was trimmed by 0 bases and J by 2 bases, leaving 8 bases between them. This chain's CDR3 is CATSDLGGDTDTQYF. The CDR3 DNA reads TGTGCCACCAGTGATTTGGGAGGGGACACAGATACGCAGTATTTT.

This clone was detected ten times or more. The germline gene is not matched at one end of the junction; a read error may be the cause. The rearrangement joins TRBV5-1 to TRBJ1-1; D is undetermined. Germline assignment: CDR1 SGHRS and CDR2 YFSETQ. The CDR3 contains 12 residues. In DNA form, the CDR3 reads TGCGCCAGCAGCTTGGCGAACTCTGAAGCTTTCTTT. Protein product: CASSLANSEAFF. Supplemented by reference TRBV5-1 and TRBJ1-1, the full variable domain reads KAGVTQTPRYLIKTRGQQVTLSCSPISGHRSVSWYQQTPGQGLQFLFEYFSETQRNKGNFPGRFSGRQFSNSRSEMNVSTLELGDSALYLCASSLANSEAFFGQGTRLTVV.

The V gene is TRBV12-3 or TRBV12-4, the J gene TRBJ2-5; TRBD1 is a possible D gene (6 bases). V lost 7 bases and J lost 7, with 16 bases in between. This CDR3 is 13 amino acids long. The CDR3 is CASMPEDRGTQYF. CDR3 nucleotide sequence: TGTGCCAGCATGCCCGAGGACAGAGGGACCCAGTACTTC.

This chain links TRBV5-5 with TRBJ2-5; tentative D call: TRBD2 (6 bases). This CDR3 has 13 amino acids. In germline, CDR1 is SGHKS, CDR2 YYEKEE (reference sequence). V lost 0 bases, J lost 5 bases, and 8 bases lay in between. CDR3 DNA: TGTGCCAGCAGCTTGGCCCGGGGGGAGACCCAGTACTTC. Translated, it gives CASSLARGETQYF.

There are many counts of this clone. The chain uses TRBV10-3 and TRBJ2-1; TRBD2 matches at 8 bases. With V trimmed by 6 bases and J by 2 bases, 3 bases remained unmatched. This CDR3 has 14 amino acids. CDR1 is ENHRY and CDR2 is SYGVKD in the germline V gene. The DNA of the CDR3 is TGTGCCATCAGAACTAGCGGCCCCTACAATGAGCAGTTCTTC. It translates to CAIRTSGPYNEQFF.

About this clone itself: A much bigger clone sits one base away, suggesting this may be a read error. J is TRBJ1-1 and V is TRBV5-1; unclear D gene. Germline CDR1 and CDR2: SGHRS and YFSETQ. This CDR3 has 15 residues. V lost 0 bases to trimming and J lost 0 bases, with 9 bases between them. CDR3 loop: CASSLAQELNTEAFF. The CDR3, as DNA: TGCGCCAGCAGCTTGGCCCAGGAGTTGAACACTGAAGCTTTCTTT. Full variable domain (outside the CDR3, taken from reference TRBV5-1 and TRBJ1-1): KAGVTQTPRYLIKTRGQQVTLSCSPISGHRSVSWYQQTPGQGLQFLFEYFSETQRNKGNFPGRFSGRQFSNSRSEMNVSTLELGDSALYLCASSLAQELNTEAFFGQGTRLTVV.

This clone was seen repeatedly, ten times or more. The chain recombines TRBV5-1 with TRBJ2-7; D is perhaps TRBD2 (6 bases). V lost 4 bases and J lost 3, with 17 bases in between. The CDR3 consists of 15 residues. The V gene's germline CDR1 is SGHRS and CDR2 YFSETQ. CDR3 protein: CASSTGVGSGYEQYF. The CDR3 nucleotides read TGCGCCAGCAGCACCGGGGTCGGGAGCGGCTACGAGCAGTACTTC.

This clone was picked up many times. This chain joins TRBV12-3 or TRBV12-4 and TRBJ1-4; 8 bases align to TRBD1. V lost 5 bases and J lost 7; bases outside the gene matches: 9. This CDR3 is 15 amino acids long. The CDR3 spells CASSLSGGGSEKLFF. CDR3 coding DNA: TGTGCCAGCAGTCTATCAGGGGGCGGCAGTGAAAAACTGTTTTTT.

This clone was counted many times. V gene TRBV7-6 combines with J gene TRBJ2-7; 12 bases match TRBD2. CDR1 and CDR2 (germline): SGHVS, FNYEAQ. The CDR3 contains 18 residues. V lost 2 bases to trimming and J lost 7 bases; unmatched junction nucleotides: 15. CDR3 bases: TGTGCCAGCAGCTTACACTTCTCCGCGACTAGCGGGAGTGGAGAGCAGTACTTC. This gives the protein CASSLHFSATSGSGEQYF.

This clone was detected many times. V and J are TRBV19 and TRBJ1-1; TRBD1 is a possible D gene (6 bases). The CDR3 sequence is 15 residues long. The V end lost 5 bases, the J end lost 2 bases, and 15 bases lay between the germline ends. Germline V gene sequence: CDR1 LNHDA, CDR2 SQIVND (reference sequence). The chain's CDR3 is CASSFGRGYNTEAFF. CDR3 nucleotide sequence: TGTGCCAGTAGTTTCGGCAGGGGCTATAACACTGAAGCTTTCTTT.

This clone appeared many times. The V call is TRBV30, the J call TRBJ2-7, with TRBD1 as a possible D gene (6 bases). Deletions cut 2 bases from V and 4 bases from J, with 21 bases between. The CDR3 sequence is 16 residues long. Germline V gene sequence: CDR1 GTSNPN, CDR2 SVGIG (reference sequence). Written as DNA, the CDR3 is TGTGCCTGGAGTCGCCAGACCGGGACAAGGAAGTACGAGCAGTACTTC. Residues: CAWSRQTGTRKYEQYF.

This clone turned up a few times. This may stem from a read error, because a much larger clone lies one nucleotide away. The V and J genes are TRBV5-1 and TRBJ2-1, with D uncertain. Germline CDR1 and CDR2: SGHRS and YFSETQ. CDR3 length equals 15 residues. V lost 4 bases, J lost 8 bases, and 19 bases lay in between. CDR3 in DNA: TGCGCCAGCAGCATAGTATTAGGGTTCTCGGATGAGCAGTTCTTC. This translates into CASSIVLGFSDEQFF.

This clone was counted once. The chain couples TRBV4-3 to TRBJ2-1; 10 bases fit TRBD1. Germline loops: CDR1 LGHNA, CDR2 YSLEER. The CDR3 has 15 amino acids. V dropped 2 bases and J dropped 7; count of bases not matched to a gene: 5. The CDR3 DNA reads as TGCGCCAGCAGCCAATGGGGACAGGGGAGGAATGAGCAGTTCTTC. Translation gives CASSQWGQGRNEQFF.

V gene TRBV20-1 combines with J gene TRBJ2-1; 7 bases are shared with TRBD2. The V segment lost 0 bases and the J segment 13 bases; nucleotides outside the gene matches: 18. Germline V CDR1 and CDR2: DFQATT, SNEGSKA (reference sequence). The CDR3 length is 16 residues. In DNA, the CDR3 is TGCAGTGCTAGAGATATAAAGCTGATATGGCGGGAGCCCCAGTTCTTC. Translated, it gives CSARDIKLIWREPQFF.

In its sample, this clone was seen many times. The V call is TRBV6-2 or TRBV6-3, the J call TRBJ1-1, with 9 bases lining up with TRBD1. The CDR3 is 15 amino acids. Trimming cost V 2 bases and J 5 bases; bases outside gene matches: 6. The V gene's germline CDR1 is MNHEY and CDR2 SVGEGT. As DNA, the CDR3 is TGTGCCAGCAGTTACACCAGGACAGGGGTTACTGAAGCTTTCTTT. Translation gives CASSYTRTGVTEAFF.

The rearrangement links TRBV20-1 to TRBJ2-7, with TRBD2 matching over 13 bases. Germline V gene data show CDR1 as DFQATT and CDR2 as SNEGSKA (reference sequence). V lost 1 base to trimming and J lost 4 bases; unmatched junction nucleotides: 4. This CDR3 is 15 amino acids long. The CDR3 coding sequence is TGCAGTGCTAGAGGGACTAGCGGGAGAGCGTACGAGCAGTACTTC. It specifies CSARGTSGRAYEQYF.

This clone appeared many times. The rearrangement links TRBV20-1 to TRBJ1-2; D gene uncertain. Trimming removed 0 bases from V and 0 bases from J, with 11 bases in between. CDR1 and CDR2 from the germline V gene are DFQATT and SNEGSKA (reference sequence). This CDR3 contains 15 residues. The CDR3 spells CSARDSSGPNYGYTF. DNA of the CDR3: TGCAGTGCTAGAGATTCTTCAGGTCCTAACTATGGCTACACCTTC.

This clone occurred many times. The V and J genes are TRBV5-1 and TRBJ2-5; 10 nucleotides agree with TRBD1. CDR3 length: 16 amino acids. The germline V gene encodes CDR1 SGHRS and CDR2 YFSETQ. V lost 1 base and J lost 5; bases outside the gene matches: 8. For the CDR3, the DNA is TGCGCCAGCAGCTTGCAAGGGGACAGGGGAGGGGAGACCCAGTACTTC. Protein: CASSLQGDRGGETQYF.

V and J are TRBV5-6 and TRBJ2-1, with 9 bases lining up with TRBD2. Germline V CDR1 and CDR2: SGHDT, YYEEEE. The CDR3 covers 17 residues. Losses at the gene ends were 5 bases for V and 5 bases for J; bases not matched to a gene: 14. The DNA for the CDR3 is TGTGCCAGCAGGACTAGCGGCGAAGCGGGGACCGACAATGAGCAGTTCTTC. Translating it yields CASRTSGEAGTDNEQFF.